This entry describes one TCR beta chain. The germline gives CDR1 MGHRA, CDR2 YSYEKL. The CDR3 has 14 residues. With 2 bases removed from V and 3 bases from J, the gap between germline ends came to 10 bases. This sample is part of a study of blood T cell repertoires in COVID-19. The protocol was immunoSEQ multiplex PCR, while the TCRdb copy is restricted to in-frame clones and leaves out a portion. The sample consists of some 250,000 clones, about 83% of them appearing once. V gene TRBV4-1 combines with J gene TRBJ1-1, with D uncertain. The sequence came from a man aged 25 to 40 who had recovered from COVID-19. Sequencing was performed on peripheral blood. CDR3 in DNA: TGCGCCAGCAGCCAACTGCTGGGAGACACTGAAGCTTTCTTT. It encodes CASSQLLGDTEAFF.